Sequencing of this T cell receptor beta chain was carried out in a study of blood T cell repertoires in COVID-19. About the study: COVID-19 samples collected from the United States, Italy and Spain covered acute and convalescent phases. The analysed material was cDNA or gDNA that came from T cells, B-cell-depleted T cells, or PBMCs.

The CDR3 totals 15 residues. V trimming: 5 bases; J trimming: 3 bases; junction bases outside the gene matches: 5. Germline V lookup: CDR1 SEHNR, CDR2 FQNEAQ (reference sequence). In the authors' workflow: Amplification of reference gene primers was used by the study to estimate nucleated cell counts. Assay used: immunoSEQ multiplex PCR; TCRdb lists only in-frame clones, some missing. V and J calls plus clone size are reproduced from that table; the DNA served to infer D and trimming. The table shows 130,000 to 150,000 clones, with 88% occurring only once. Sequenced input: peripheral blood. This TCR derives from a man aged 70-80 years with acute or convalescent COVID-19. The chain employs TRBV7-9 and TRBJ2-2; TRBD1 aligns across 8 bases. The CDR3: CASSTGQGDTGELFF. The DNA of the CDR3 is TGTGCCAGCAGCACCGGACAGGGAGACACCGGGGAGCTGTTTTTT.